This entry lists 21 T cell receptor beta chains sequenced from one sample in a study of PD-1 blockade in classical Hodgkin lymphoma. Every patient relapsed after autologous stem cell transplantation, and brentuximab vedotin exposure varied. Only in-frame clones appear in the TCRdb table, and some are missing; sequencing was by immunoSEQ multiplex PCR. Among over 50,000 clones listed, about 85% were seen once. The specimen comprised peripheral blood mononuclear cells (PBMCs), sampled at baseline. These receptors were obtained from a human donor with classical Hodgkin lymphoma.

The gene calls are TRBV4-3 and TRBJ2-3; 12 positions match TRBD2. The junction had 10 bases not matched to a gene; V was cut back by 0 bases and J by 0 bases. The CDR3 is 20 amino acids. Per germline, CDR1 LGHNA and CDR2 YSLEER. Here the CDR3 reads CASSQDRLAGGPDSTDTQYF. CDR3 coding DNA: TGCGCCAGCAGCCAAGATAGGCTAGCGGGAGGGCCAGATAGCACAGATACGCAGTATTTT.

J is TRBJ1-4 and V is TRBV25-1, with TRBD1 identical over 10 bases. CDR3 size: 15 residues. Germline-derived CDR1 and CDR2 are MGHDK and SYGVNS. J was trimmed by 5 bases and V by 3 bases; bases with no gene match: 3. In DNA form, the CDR3 reads TGTGCCAGCAGTGATCAGGACAGGGGGAATGAAAAACTGTTTTTT. Encoded protein: CASSDQDRGNEKLFF.

V and J are TRBV12-5 and TRBJ2-1, with D maybe TRBD1 (6 bases). The CDR3 has 14 residues. CDR1 LGHNT and CDR2 FRNRAP come from the germline V gene. Trimming pared 7 bases from V and 4 bases from J, leaving 14 bases between. This CDR3 is CASARVRGYNEQFF. The CDR3 DNA sequence: TGTGCTAGTGCCCGAGTAAGGGGGTACAATGAGCAGTTCTTC.

The DNA of the CDR3 is TGTGCCAGCAGCGTGAGCGGACAAGAGACCCAGTACTTC. Its protein is CASSVSGQETQYF. V and J are TRBV9 and TRBJ2-5; tentative D call: TRBD2 (5 bases). Germline V gene sequence: CDR1 SGDLS, CDR2 YYNGEE. V lost 2 bases, J lost 2 bases, and 7 bases lay in between. CDR3 length: 13 amino acids.

This chain connects TRBV9 to TRBJ2-5, with 7 bases matching TRBD2. The CDR3 is made up of 16 amino acids. Germline-derived CDR1 and CDR2 are SGDLS and YYNGEE. The J segment lost 3 bases and the V segment lost 0 bases, leaving 8 bases of the junction unmatched. The CDR3 protein is CASSVGGLRGEETQYF. Written as DNA, the CDR3 is TGTGCCAGCAGCGTAGGAGGACTCCGGGGGGAAGAGACCCAGTACTTC.

V is TRBV6-1 and J is TRBJ2-2; D might be TRBD1 or TRBD2, each matching 5 bases. Trimming shortened V by 8 bases and J by 3 bases, and 16 bases separated the two germline ends. The CDR3 sequence is 15 residues long. Germline values: CDR1 MNHNS, CDR2 SASEGT. This CDR3 is CASVARGVYTGELFF. The CDR3, as DNA: TGTGCCAGCGTGGCCCGAGGGGTATACACCGGGGAGCTGTTTTTT.

This chain links TRBV27 with TRBJ2-1, with TRBD2 matching 7 bases. V gave up 6 bases and J gave up 3 bases; unmatched junction bases: 11. The CDR3 length is 16 residues. Germline CDR1 is MNHEY and CDR2 is SMNVEV (reference sequence). CDR3 DNA: TGTGCCAGCAGCAGATTCGGTGGGAGGGTCTACAATGAGCAGTTCTTC. Its translation is CASSRFGGRVYNEQFF.

This clone is medium-sized in the sample. The J gene is TRBJ2-1, the V gene TRBV5-6; TRBD2 matches 8 bases. The CDR3 spans 14 residues. V was pared by 7 bases and J by 4 bases, with 7 bases of the junction left unmatched. Germline lookup yields CDR1 SGHDT and CDR2 YYEEEE. The CDR3 loop is CASGAGVSYNEQFF. The CDR3 DNA is TGTGCCAGCGGAGCGGGAGTGTCGTACAATGAGCAGTTCTTC.

DNA for the CDR3: TGTGCCAGCAGCTTTTGGGCACACTACAATGAGCAGTTCTTC. This translates into CASSFWAHYNEQFF. The gene calls are TRBV5-5 and TRBJ2-1; no reliable D call. From germline, CDR1 is SGHKS and CDR2 YYEKEE (reference sequence). This CDR3 has 14 residues. V lost 2 bases and J 3 bases, leaving 9 bases between the germline ends.

The chain is built from TRBV10-3 and TRBJ1-2, with D perhaps matching TRBD1 (5 bases). This CDR3 comprises 13 residues. Germline CDR1 is ENHRY and CDR2 is SYGVKD. Trimming left V 2 bases short and J 3 bases short, with 7 bases between. Here the CDR3 reads CAISERGDYGYTF. The CDR3 DNA is TGTGCCATCAGTGAGAGGGGCGACTATGGCTACACCTTC.

The chain couples TRBV7-2 to TRBJ2-2; unclear D gene. CDR1 SGHTA and CDR2 FQGNSA come from the germline V gene. This CDR3 is built from 15 residues. Trimming pared 2 bases from V and 0 bases from J, leaving 7 bases between. CDR3 in DNA: TGTGCCAGCAGCTTATTTCGGACGAACACCGGGGAGCTGTTTTTT. Translating gives CASSLFRTNTGELFF.

This clone has at least ten counts. The V gene is TRBV10-3, the J gene TRBJ1-2; no definite D call. Germline V gene data show CDR1 as ENHRY and CDR2 as SYGVKD. Trimming left V 11 bases short and J 7 bases short, with 17 bases between. The CDR3 has 12 amino acids. CDR3 nucleotides: TGTGCCGCGGCCCCGGCCGTAGGTGGCTACACCTTC. The encoded protein is CAAAPAVGGYTF.

This clone showed up just once. This chain links TRBV2 with TRBJ2-7, with TRBD1 matching over 11 bases. The CDR3 is 15 residues long. The germline V gene has CDR1 SNHLY and CDR2 FYNNEI. V lost 4 bases and J lost 3; bases outside the gene matches: 5. CDR3 sequence reads: CASSVGGTGGYEQYF. The CDR3 DNA reads TGTGCCAGCAGTGTGGGCGGGACAGGGGGCTACGAGCAGTACTTC.

The chain couples TRBV6-1 to TRBJ1-5; D remains unclear. Germline CDR1 reads MNHNS; CDR2 reads SASEGT. V lost 4 bases to trimming and J lost 0 bases, with 7 bases between them. CDR3 length equals 14 residues. CDR3 in DNA: TGTGCCAGCAGTGGAGGGTATAGCAATCAGCCCCAGCATTTT. Its translation is CASSGGYSNQPQHF.

V usage is TRBV19 and J usage is TRBJ1-4, with D unclear. The CDR3 sequence is 13 residues long. V was cut by 4 bases and J by 8 bases, with 11 bases left in between. Germline V gene data show CDR1 as LNHDA and CDR2 as SQIVND (reference sequence). CDR3: CASSKGVEEKLFF. CDR3 sequence (DNA): TGTGCCAGTAGTAAGGGAGTAGAAGAAAAACTGTTTTTT.

The chain links TRBV5-5 to TRBJ1-2; D is possibly TRBD1 (6 bases). V lost 5 bases and J lost 0, with 11 bases in between. CDR1 is SGHKS, CDR2 YYEKEE, per germline (reference sequence). The CDR3 consists of 14 residues. CDR3 DNA: TGTGCCAGCAGAACAGGGAATACTAACTATGGCTACACCTTC. Translating gives CASRTGNTNYGYTF.

The chain joins TRBV7-2 to TRBJ2-5; D unresolved. V gave up 5 bases and J gave up 2 bases, with 3 bases separating them. CDR1 SGHTA and CDR2 FQGNSA come from the germline V gene. This CDR3 contains 11 residues. The chain's CDR3 is CASSNQETQYF. CDR3 in DNA: TGTGCCAGCAGCAATCAAGAGACCCAGTACTTC.

The chain has TRBV30 and TRBJ1-5; no clear D gene. Trimming left V 2 bases short and J 0 bases short, with 20 bases between. Germline lookup yields CDR1 GTSNPN and CDR2 SVGIG (reference sequence). The CDR3 has 18 residues. This CDR3 is CAWSSVLGGLGSNQPQHF. The CDR3 DNA reads as TGTGCCTGGAGTTCGGTGCTTGGCGGGTTGGGTAGCAATCAGCCCCAGCATTTT. Drawing the rest from reference TRBV30 and TRBJ1-5, the complete variable domain is SQTIHQWPATLVQPVGSPLSLECTVEGTSNPNLYWYRQAAGRGLQLLFYSVGIGQISSEVPQNLSASRPQDRQFILSSKKLLLSDSGFYLCAWSSVLGGLGSNQPQHFGDGTRLSIL.

This clone was observed a handful of times. In DNA, the CDR3 is TGTGCCAGCAGCTTAGTAGTGACCGCGCAATACTCCTACAATGAGCAGTTCTTC. Amino acids: CASSLVVTAQYSYNEQFF. The rearrangement joins TRBV7-9 to TRBJ2-1, with D unclear. The CDR3 contains 18 residues. Between the trimmed V and J ends, which lost 1 base and 0 bases, there was a span of 16 bases. Germline V gene lookup returns CDR1 SEHNR and CDR2 FQNEAQ (reference sequence).

This sequence joins TRBV5-4 and TRBJ2-7; D might be TRBD1 (5 bases). V lost 0 bases, J lost 7 bases, and 17 bases lay in between. The CDR3 totals 15 residues. Germline values: CDR1 SGHNT, CDR2 YYREEE (reference sequence). The CDR3 DNA reads TGTGCCAGCAGCTTGGGGACATCGCTAGGAGAAGAGCAGTACGTC. This sequence encodes CASSLGTSLGEEQYV.

This sequence joins TRBV11-3 and TRBJ2-1; possibly TRBD2 for D (6 bases). Germline lookup yields CDR1 SGHNT and CDR2 YENEEA. The CDR3 is 14 residues long. The V gene lost 6 bases and the J gene lost 2 bases, with 11 bases spanning the gap. CDR3 in amino acids: CASRVRGTYNEQFF. The CDR3 DNA is TGTGCCAGCAGGGTTCGGGGGACCTACAATGAGCAGTTCTTC.